This TCR beta chain originates from a study of Graves' ophthalmopathy and Graves' hyperthyroidism. The V end lost 4 bases, the J end lost 0 bases, and 7 bases lay between the germline ends. The germline CDR1 and CDR2 sequences are WSHSY and SAAADI. This CDR3 spans 14 amino acids. At least ten counts were recorded for this clonotype. RNA transcripts were the template, and TCR beta CDR3 regions were amplified from them. Second-round multiplex PCR came after a first-round RT-PCR that employed HTBI primers. MiXCR, applied by TCRdb to the multiplex PCR reads, yields one record per CDR3 protein. The sample shows over a million distinct CDR3 sequences, about two fifths of them seen only once.

The TCR originated in an adult man with Graves' hyperthyroidism. The J gene is TRBJ1-3, the V gene TRBV10-2; no firm D call. Sequenced sample: peripheral blood or thyroid tissue (not recorded which). Here the CDR3 DNA reads TGCGCCAGCAGTGCGGCAGGCTCTGGAAACACCATATATTTT. It yields the protein CASSAAGSGNTIYF.